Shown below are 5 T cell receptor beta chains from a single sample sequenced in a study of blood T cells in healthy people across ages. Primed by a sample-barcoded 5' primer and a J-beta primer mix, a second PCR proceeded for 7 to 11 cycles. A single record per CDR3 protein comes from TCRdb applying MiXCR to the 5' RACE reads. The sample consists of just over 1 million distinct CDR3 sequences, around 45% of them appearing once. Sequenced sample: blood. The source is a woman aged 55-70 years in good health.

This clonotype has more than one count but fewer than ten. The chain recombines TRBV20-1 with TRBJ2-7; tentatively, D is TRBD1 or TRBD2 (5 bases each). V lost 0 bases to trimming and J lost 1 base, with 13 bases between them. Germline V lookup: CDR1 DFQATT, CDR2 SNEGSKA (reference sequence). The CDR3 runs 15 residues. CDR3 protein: CSARDSQGDSYEQYF. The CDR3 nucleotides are TGCAGTGCTAGAGATAGCCAGGGAGATTCCTACGAGCAGTACTTC.

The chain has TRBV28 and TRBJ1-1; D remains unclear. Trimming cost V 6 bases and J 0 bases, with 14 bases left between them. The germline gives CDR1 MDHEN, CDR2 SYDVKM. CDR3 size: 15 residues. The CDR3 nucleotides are TGTGCCAGCAGGGAATCGACTGGAATGAACACTGAAGCTTTCTTT. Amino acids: CASRESTGMNTEAFF.

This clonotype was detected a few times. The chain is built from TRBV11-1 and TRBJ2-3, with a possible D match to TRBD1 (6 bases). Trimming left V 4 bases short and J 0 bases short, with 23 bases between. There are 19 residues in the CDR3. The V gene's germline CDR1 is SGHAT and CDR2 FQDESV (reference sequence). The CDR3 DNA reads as TGTGCCAGCAGCTCACCCCGCACAGGGCCCTCTTTAAGCACAGATACGCAGTATTTT. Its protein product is CASSSPRTGPSLSTDTQYF.

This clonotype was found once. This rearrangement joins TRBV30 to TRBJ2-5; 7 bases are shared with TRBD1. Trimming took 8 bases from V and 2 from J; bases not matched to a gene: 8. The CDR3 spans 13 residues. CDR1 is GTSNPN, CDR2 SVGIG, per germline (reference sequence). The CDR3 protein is CAGERDSQETQYF. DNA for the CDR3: TGTGCCGGCGAGAGGGACAGTCAAGAGACCCAGTACTTC. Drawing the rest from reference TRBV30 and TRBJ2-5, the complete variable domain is SQTIHQWPATLVQPVGSPLSLECTVEGTSNPNLYWYRQAAGRGLQLLFYSVGIGQISSEVPQNLSASRPQDRQFILSSKKLLLSDSGFYLCAGERDSQETQYFGPGTRLLVL.

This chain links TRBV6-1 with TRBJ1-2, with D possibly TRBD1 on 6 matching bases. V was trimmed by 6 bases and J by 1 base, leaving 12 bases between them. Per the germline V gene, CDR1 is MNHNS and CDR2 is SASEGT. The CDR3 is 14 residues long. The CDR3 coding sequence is TGTGCCAGCAGCCCCAGGGGAATTAACTATGGCTACACCTTC. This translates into CASSPRGINYGYTF.